This T cell receptor (beta chain) was sequenced during a study of blood T cell repertoires in COVID-19. The CDR3 runs 14 residues. V dropped 0 bases and J dropped 4 bases, with 9 bases sitting between them. The V gene's germline CDR1 is MGHRA and CDR2 YSYEKL. Using immunoSEQ multiplex PCR, the repertoire was profiled, and TCRdb retains in-frame clones only, with some absent. The sample carries roughly 100,000 clones, roughly 79% recorded once. This receptor was taken from a woman aged 70-85 years with acute or convalescent COVID-19. Sequencing used peripheral blood. The chain joins TRBV4-1 to TRBJ1-1, with D perhaps matching TRBD1 (5 bases). CDR3 nucleotide sequence: TGCGCCAGCAGCCAAGATCGGCAGGGCACTGAAGCTTTCTTT. It encodes CASSQDRQGTEAFF.